These T cell receptor beta chains were read from a single sample in a study. One entry per CDR3 protein results from TCRdb running MiXCR on the 5' RACE reads. The sample contains over 6,500 distinct CDR3 sequences, about three quarters of which appear only once. The sequenced material came from tumor-infiltrating Tregs sorted from the breast tumor. The receptors here all came from a female donor with breast cancer. The CDR3 runs from the conserved cysteine through the conserved F or W. A D gene is named only where the DNA matches it firmly. Size is stated for part of the rows, as once, few or many counts, or as a class when the clone is expanded.

>TRBV5-1|NA|TRBJ2-7|NA
TGCGCCAGCAGCCCAGACTACCTATTTCGGAACGAGCAGTACTTC
CASSPDYLFRNEQYF
>TRBV7-2|NA|TRBJ2-7|NA
TGTGCCAGCAGCCAAGGCTCACGTACAGGCGAGCAGTACTTC
CASSQGSRTGEQYF
>TRBV20-1|NA|TRBJ2-1|TRBD2
TGCAGTGCTAGACCCCCGACTAGCGGGCCTGAGCAGTTCTTC
CSARPPTSGPEQFF
>TRBV20-1|NA|TRBJ1-2|TRBD1
TGCAGTGCTTCAATCAGACAGGGTGACTATGGCTACACCTTC
CSASIRQGDYGYTF
>TRBV6-5|once|TRBJ1-5|NA
TGTGCCAGCAGTTACGAGGAGAATCAGCCCCAGCATTTT
CASSYEENQPQHF
>TRBV12-3/TRBV12-4|NA|TRBJ2-1|NA
TGTGCCAACAGTTTACAGGTTAACAATGAGCAGTTCTTC
CANSLQVNNEQFF
>TRBV7-3|NA|TRBJ2-5|TRBD2
TGTGCCAGCAGCGTCCCCACCAAAGGACTAGCCACCACCCAGTACTTC
CASSVPTKGLATTQYF
>TRBV20-1|NA|TRBJ1-6|TRBD1
TGCAGTGCTAGAGACGGACAGGGGTACCATAATTCACCCCTCCACTTT
CSARDGQGYHNSPLHF
>TRBV6-1|NA|TRBJ2-1|TRBD2
TGTGCCGGCAGTGCGATGACTAGCGCTATTGAGCAGTTCTTC
CAGSAMTSAIEQFF
>TRBV20-1|once|TRBJ2-5|NA
TGCAGTGCCAGTGGGGGAGAGACCCAGTACTTC
CSASGGETQYF
>TRBV7-7|NA|TRBJ2-5|TRBD2
TGTGCTAACAGCACCGGACTAGCGGGAGAGACCCAGTACTTC
CANSTGLAGETQYF
>TRBV10-3|NA|TRBJ2-7|NA
TGTGCCATCAGTGAGAAGGGAGTCCCCTACGAGCAGTACTTC
CAISEKGVPYEQYF
>TRBV28|NA|TRBJ1-5|TRBD1
TGTGCCAGCAGTTTATACAGGGGCTATCAGCCCCAGCATTTT
CASSLYRGYQPQHF
>TRBV7-9|NA|TRBJ2-2|NA
TGTGCCAGCAGGTTAGGGAACTCCGGACTCAACCGAGGGGAGCTGTTTTTT
CASRLGNSGLNRGELFF
>TRBV20-1|NA|TRBJ2-1|TRBD1
TGCAGTGCTTTGTCCGGGACAGTCTCCTACAATGAGCAGTTCTTC
CSALSGTVSYNEQFF
>TRBV7-2|NA|TRBJ2-1|TRBD2
TGTGCCAGCAGCTTAGCGCTACGAGCGGGAGGGTATAATGAGCAGTTCTTC
CASSLALRAGGYNEQFF
>TRBV20-1|NA|TRBJ2-2|TRBD2
TGCAGTGCTAGAATGACAGCGGGAGTTACCGGGGAGCTGTTTTTT
CSARMTAGVTGELFF
>TRBV7-6|NA|TRBJ1-6|NA
TGTGCCAGCAGCTTATATCAGGGAGGGATTTCACCCCTCCACTTT
CASSLYQGGISPLHF
>TRBV10-1|once|TRBJ2-7|NA
TGCGCCAGCAGCGCCAGGGTTTACGGCGAGCAGTACTTC
CASSARVYGEQYF
>TRBV20-1|NA|TRBJ2-7|NA
TGCAGTGCTAGAGGGACAATGTACGAGCAGTACTTC
CSARGTMYEQYF
>TRBV6-1|NA|TRBJ1-5|NA
TGTGCCAGCAGAGAGTATAGCAATCAGCCCCAGCATTTT
CASREYSNQPQHF
>TRBV6-6|once|TRBJ2-7|TRBD2
TGTGCCAGCAGTTACGGGACTAGCGGGAGGGCTCTAACAAGCGAGCAGTACTTC
CASSYGTSGRALTSEQYF
>TRBV11-2|once|TRBJ1-6|NA
TGTGCCAGCAGTCGACAGTCCGGGAATTCACCCCTCCACTTT
CASSRQSGNSPLHF
>TRBV3-1|NA|TRBJ2-5|NA
TGTGCCAGCAGCCAGGAGGTGCAGGGGCGCCAAGAGACCCAGTACTTC
CASSQEVQGRQETQYF
>TRBV21-1|NA|TRBJ2-5|NA
TGTGCCAGCAGCAAAGTTAGCGGGAAAGCGGAGACCCAGTACTTC
CASSKVSGKAETQYF
>TRBV28|NA|TRBJ1-5|NA
TGTGCCAGCGGGTCGGAGTCTGGGCTGAATCAGCCCCAGCATTTT
CASGSESGLNQPQHF
>TRBV9|once|TRBJ2-3|NA
TGTGCCAGCGGCGGCGGGGGCACAGATACGCAGTATTTT
CASGGGGTDTQYF
>TRBV27|few|TRBJ1-2|NA
TGTGCCAGCAGTCCGGAGGGTAACTATGGCTACACCTTC
CASSPEGNYGYTF
>TRBV9|NA|TRBJ1-2|NA
TGTGCCAGCAGCGTAGTCGATGGTAGGGGCTACACCTTC
CASSVVDGRGYTF
>TRBV15|NA|TRBJ1-6|NA
TGTGCCACCAGCAGAGATTCACGGGGCGGGTCACCCCTCCACTTT
CATSRDSRGGSPLHF
>TRBV6-6|NA|TRBJ2-6|NA
TGTGCCAGCAGTCCCACTGGGGCCAACGTCCTGACTTTC
CASSPTGANVLTF
>TRBV12-3/TRBV12-4|NA|TRBJ1-4|TRBD1
TGTGCCAGCAGTCAAGGACAGGGTAGCGAAAAACTGTTTTTT
CASSQGQGSEKLFF
>TRBV7-3|NA|TRBJ1-1|TRBD1
TGTGCCAGCAGCTTCGGGACAGGGGGTACTGAAGCTTTCTTT
CASSFGTGGTEAFF
>TRBV20-1|NA|TRBJ2-7|NA
TGCAGTGCTACGAACAGCTACGAGCAGTACTTC
CSATNSYEQYF
>TRBV29-1|NA|TRBJ1-2|NA
TGCAGCGTTGCTGCGGGGGCCGGCTATGGCTACACCTTC
CSVAAGAGYGYTF
>TRBV4-2|medium-sized|TRBJ2-7|TRBD2
TGTGCCAGCAGCCGAGGCGCGGCTAGCGGGGCTTTGGTTGTGGACGAGCAGTACTTC
CASSRGAASGALVVDEQYF
>TRBV20-1|NA|TRBJ2-3|TRBD1
TGCAGTGCTCCAGACAGGGGGGTCACAGATACGCAGTATTTT
CSAPDRGVTDTQYF
>TRBV27|NA|TRBJ2-3|NA
TGTGCCAGCGGACCCGGGCGTTTTGACACAGATACGCAGTATTTT
CASGPGRFDTDTQYF
>TRBV7-2|NA|TRBJ2-3|TRBD2
TGTGCCAGCAGCCGCGGACTAGCGGGGGGGTTCACAGATACGCAGTATTTT
CASSRGLAGGFTDTQYF
>TRBV20-1|NA|TRBJ2-5|TRBD2
TGCAGTGCTGCACTAACTGAAGCGGGACAAGAGACCCAGTACTTC
CSAALTEAGQETQYF
>TRBV27|NA|TRBJ1-1|NA
TGTGCCAGCAGGACGGCGAACACTGAAGCTTTCTTT
CASRTANTEAFF